This TCR beta chain was captured by sequencing in a study of T cell responses to AZD1222 COVID-19 vaccine. The CDR3 totals 14 residues. Trimming at V came to 3 bases and at J to 4 bases, leaving 1 base not matched to a gene. Per the germline V gene, CDR1 is SGHRS and CDR2 is YFSETQ. The protocol was immunoSEQ multiplex PCR, while the TCRdb copy is restricted to in-frame clones and leaves out a portion. Of 100,000 to 150,000 clones in the sample, less than 95% are singletons; the top ten hold roughly 4.4%. This specimen was peripheral blood, taken on day 0 of MenACWY control vaccination. This TCR derives from an adult in good health. V and J are TRBV5-1 and TRBJ2-2; 9 bases map to TRBD1. The CDR3 protein is CASSSDRGTGELFF. The CDR3 nucleotides read TGCGCCAGCAGCTCGGACAGGGGCACCGGGGAGCTGTTTTTT.